This T cell receptor (beta chain) was profiled in a study of T cells in localized non-small cell lung cancer. V shed 9 bases and J shed 5 bases, with 22 bases lying between them. The V gene's germline CDR1 is MNHNY and CDR2 SVGAGI (reference sequence). The CDR3 consists of 15 residues. Using immunoSEQ multiplex PCR, the repertoire was profiled, and TCRdb retains in-frame clones only, with some absent. The sample yields tens of thousands of clones, just under 85% seen once. Study outcomes and limitations: Uninvolved adjacent lung showed higher T cell clonality than tumor. Only one tumor region was sequenced, so heterogeneity remains possible. Adjacent lung tissue had a median about 57 of the top 100 clones found in the tumor.

In regard to this clone: Its antigen is unknown.

The gene calls are TRBV6-6 and TRBJ1-1, with D possibly matching TRBD1 (6 bases). The sample in question was peripheral blood, obtained before any cancer treatment. This clonotype originated in a female donor older than 55 with stage I lung adenocarcinoma. The CDR3 DNA reads as TGTGCCAGTTGGGGGAGGGGGGCAATTGGAACTGAAGCTTTCTTT. Translating gives CASWGRGAIGTEAFF.